Listed below are T cell receptor beta chains from one sample, sequenced in a study of PD-1 blockade in classical Hodgkin lymphoma. The data were produced by immunoSEQ multiplex PCR, yet TCRdb's version contains in-frame clones alone and is incomplete. The sample lists some 60,000 clones; about 92% were seen once. The source was peripheral blood mononuclear cells (PBMCs), collected at baseline. Receptor source: a human donor with classical Hodgkin lymphoma. Both conserved end residues are part of each CDR3. The order of the fields is V gene, J gene, clone size, D gene, CDR3 protein, CDR3 DNA. The D gene is left open where the match is weak. Expanded clones get a size class; other rows say once, few or many, or leave the size out.

V: TRBV5-1; J: TRBJ2-3; size: .; D: .; CDR3: CASSLAAGVTDTQYF; DNA: TGCGCCAGCAGCTTGGCGGCAGGGGTAACAGATACGCAGTATTTT
V: TRBV28; J: TRBJ2-7; size: .; D: .; CDR3: CASTRSWGTYEQYF; DNA: TGTGCCAGCACCAGGAGTTGGGGAACCTACGAGCAGTACTTC
V: TRBV6-1; J: TRBJ2-5; size: .; D: TRBD2; CDR3: CASSEYASGPQETQYF; DNA: TGTGCCAGCAGTGAATATGCTAGCGGGCCCCAAGAGACCCAGTACTTC
V: TRBV2; J: TRBJ2-1; size: once; D: .; CDR3: CASSQPKGNEQFF; DNA: TGTGCCAGCAGCCAGCCCAAGGGGAATGAGCAGTTCTTC
V: TRBV18; J: TRBJ2-1; size: .; D: .; CDR3: CASSPVEQFF; DNA: TGTGCCAGCTCACCGGTTGAGCAGTTCTTC
V: TRBV28; J: TRBJ2-7; size: .; D: .; CDR3: CASSLQGYEQYF; DNA: TGTGCCAGCAGTTTACAGGGATACGAGCAGTACTTC
V: TRBV25-1; J: TRBJ1-3; size: .; D: TRBD1; CDR3: CASSKSGTGSGNTIYF; DNA: TGTGCCAGCAGTAAATCCGGGACAGGCTCTGGAAACACCATATATTTT
V: TRBV5-6; J: TRBJ2-4; size: .; D: .; CDR3: CASSFGAAKNIQYF; DNA: TGTGCCAGCAGCTTTGGGGCGGCCAAAAACATTCAGTACTTC
V: TRBV15; J: TRBJ2-1; size: .; D: TRBD2; CDR3: CATSRVGLAESYNEQFF; DNA: TGTGCCACCAGCAGAGTGGGACTAGCGGAGTCCTACAATGAGCAGTTCTTC
V: TRBV4-1; J: TRBJ1-5; size: .; D: .; CDR3: CASSHNSGYQPQHF; DNA: TGCGCCAGCAGCCATAACAGTGGATATCAGCCCCAGCATTTT
V: TRBV5-1; J: TRBJ2-3; size: .; D: .; CDR3: CASSLFRPGVPDTQYF; DNA: TGCGCCAGCAGCTTGTTTCGGCCAGGGGTCCCAGATACGCAGTATTTT
V: TRBV10-1; J: TRBJ2-1; size: once; D: TRBD1; CDR3: CASVPPRTGGRYNEQFF; DNA: TGCGCCAGCGTTCCGCCCCGGACAGGGGGCCGCTACAATGAGCAGTTCTTC
V: TRBV6-6; J: TRBJ1-1; size: .; D: .; CDR3: CASSYGGLNTEAFF; DNA: TGTGCCAGCAGTTACGGGGGATTGAACACTGAAGCTTTCTTT
V: TRBV5-1; J: TRBJ2-1; size: .; D: TRBD2; CDR3: CASSLAELAVSSYNEQFF; DNA: TGCGCCAGCAGCTTGGCGGAACTAGCGGTAAGCTCCTACAATGAGCAGTTCTTC
V: TRBV18; J: TRBJ2-7; size: .; D: TRBD1; CDR3: CASRTGGKGEQYF; DNA: TGTGCCAGCAGGACAGGGGGCAAGGGGGAGCAGTACTTC
V: TRBV5-1; J: TRBJ1-5; size: .; D: TRBD1; CDR3: CASSWGQGNQPQHF; DNA: TGCGCCAGCAGCTGGGGACAGGGCAATCAGCCCCAGCATTTT
V: TRBV11-2; J: TRBJ2-1; size: .; D: .; CDR3: CASSSPGADNEQFF; DNA: TGTGCCAGCAGCTCCCCGGGGGCGGACAATGAGCAGTTCTTC
V: TRBV18; J: TRBJ1-1; size: .; D: .; CDR3: CASSPANTEAFF; DNA: TGTGCCAGCTCACCTGCGAACACTGAAGCTTTCTTT
V: TRBV27; J: TRBJ2-2; size: .; D: .; CDR3: CASIPTGELFF; DNA: TGTGCCAGCATTCCCACCGGGGAGCTGTTTTTT
V: TRBV7-9; J: TRBJ1-4; size: .; D: .; CDR3: CASSPEEGIGEKLFF; DNA: TGTGCCAGCAGCCCAGAGGAGGGGATCGGTGAAAAACTGTTTTTT
V: TRBV7-9; J: TRBJ1-4; size: .; D: TRBD1; CDR3: CASSPGTGSEKLFF; DNA: TGTGCCAGCAGTCCCGGGACAGGGTCTGAAAAACTGTTTTTT
V: TRBV25-1; J: TRBJ2-7; size: once; D: TRBD1; CDR3: CASRLTGGSYEQYF; DNA: TGTGCCAGCAGACTGACAGGGGGTAGCTACGAGCAGTACTTC
V: TRBV2; J: TRBJ2-5; size: .; D: .; CDR3: CASSENSNQETQYF; DNA: TGTGCCAGCAGTGAAAACAGCAACCAAGAGACCCAGTACTTC
V: TRBV29-1; J: TRBJ2-7; size: .; D: TRBD2; CDR3: CSVLREGRWEQYF; DNA: TGCAGCGTTCTGCGGGAGGGCCGATGGGAGCAGTACTTC
V: TRBV27; J: TRBJ1-1; size: few; D: TRBD1; CDR3: CASSPLVDRDGNTEAFF; DNA: TGTGCCAGCAGTCCCCTGGTGGACAGGGACGGGAACACTGAAGCTTTCTTT
V: TRBV14; J: TRBJ2-7; size: .; D: TRBD1; CDR3: CASSPRDRRYEQYF; DNA: TGTGCCAGCAGCCCCCGGGACAGGCGTTACGAGCAGTACTTC
V: TRBV7-9; J: TRBJ2-7; size: .; D: .; CDR3: CASSLGVGYSSYEQYF; DNA: TGTGCCAGCAGCTTAGGAGTCGGATACTCCTCCTACGAGCAGTACTTC
V: TRBV7-7; J: TRBJ2-5; size: .; D: .; CDR3: CASSTGPRETQYF; DNA: TGTGCCAGCAGCACCGGGCCTAGGGAGACCCAGTACTTC
V: TRBV19; J: TRBJ2-2; size: .; D: .; CDR3: CASSLGGTGELFF; DNA: TGTGCCAGTAGTCTAGGGGGCACCGGGGAGCTGTTTTTT
V: TRBV19; J: TRBJ2-3; size: few; D: .; CDR3: CASSGRRASGTDTQYF; DNA: TGTGCCAGTAGCGGCAGAAGGGCTAGCGGCACAGATACGCAGTATTTT
V: TRBV28; J: TRBJ2-3; size: .; D: .; CDR3: CASSLYTAPDTQYF; DNA: TGTGCCAGCAGTTTATATACAGCCCCAGATACGCAGTATTTT
V: TRBV5-6; J: TRBJ2-7; size: .; D: .; CDR3: CASSWGTTYEQYF; DNA: TGTGCCAGCAGCTGGGGGACGACCTACGAGCAGTACTTC
V: TRBV5-1; J: TRBJ1-1; size: .; D: .; CDR3: CASSHEGGRVVNTEAFF; DNA: TGCGCCAGCAGCCATGAGGGAGGGCGAGTCGTGAACACTGAAGCTTTCTTT
V: TRBV28; J: TRBJ1-2; size: .; D: .; CDR3: CASSSAREDRPGGTF; DNA: TGTGCCAGCAGTTCCGCACGGGAAGACAGGCCGGGGGGAACCTTC
V: TRBV4-1; J: TRBJ1-5; size: .; D: .; CDR3: CASSQDFQTVNQPQHF; DNA: TGCGCCAGCAGCCAAGATTTCCAAACGGTGAATCAGCCCCAGCATTTT
V: TRBV9; J: TRBJ2-7; size: once; D: .; CDR3: CASSVDDNSPPEQYF; DNA: TGTGCCAGCAGCGTAGACGATAACAGTCCGCCGGAGCAGTACTTC
V: TRBV30; J: TRBJ1-1; size: .; D: .; CDR3: CAWSVNLGTEAFF; DNA: TGTGCCTGGAGTGTAAATTTGGGCACTGAAGCTTTCTTT
V: TRBV30; J: TRBJ2-6; size: .; D: .; CDR3: CAWERSGANVLTF; DNA: TGTGCCTGGGAACGCTCTGGGGCCAACGTCCTGACTTTC
V: TRBV5-6; J: TRBJ1-1; size: .; D: TRBD1; CDR3: CASSLRDRLNTEAFF; DNA: TGTGCCAGCAGCTTGAGGGACAGATTGAACACTGAAGCTTTCTTT
V: TRBV19; J: TRBJ2-1; size: .; D: TRBD2; CDR3: CASSILAGGNNEQFF; DNA: TGTGCCAGTAGTATCCTAGCGGGGGGGAACAATGAGCAGTTCTTC
V: TRBV18; J: TRBJ2-2; size: .; D: .; CDR3: CASSPPWGPHLNTGELFF; DNA: TGTGCCAGCTCACCACCGTGGGGGCCTCACTTAAACACCGGGGAGCTGTTTTTT
V: TRBV7-7; J: TRBJ2-7; size: .; D: .; CDR3: CASSFGRGYEQYF; DNA: TGTGCTAGCAGCTTCGGCAGGGGCTACGAGCAGTACTTC
V: TRBV11-2; J: TRBJ2-7; size: .; D: TRBD2; CDR3: CASRAYSGRENSYEQYF; DNA: TGTGCCAGCAGAGCTTATAGCGGGAGGGAAAACTCCTACGAGCAGTACTTC
V: TRBV28; J: TRBJ2-1; size: .; D: .; CDR3: CASSLLTRRSEQFF; DNA: TGTGCCAGCAGTTTGCTGACTAGGAGGAGTGAGCAGTTCTTC
V: TRBV5-1; J: TRBJ2-3; size: .; D: .; CDR3: CASNSGRTSDTQYF; DNA: TGCGCCAGCAATTCTGGGAGGACCTCAGATACGCAGTATTTT
V: TRBV29-1; J: TRBJ2-2; size: .; D: TRBD2; CDR3: CSVMAGTINTGELFF; DNA: TGCAGCGTTATGGCCGGGACTATAAACACCGGGGAGCTGTTTTTT
V: TRBV7-9; J: TRBJ2-5; size: .; D: TRBD1; CDR3: CASSWPGQGSPQETQYF; DNA: TGTGCCAGCAGCTGGCCGGGACAGGGGTCTCCTCAAGAGACCCAGTACTTC
V: TRBV6-1; J: TRBJ1-2; size: .; D: .; CDR3: CASSAGGRGARHYGYTF; DNA: TGTGCCAGCAGTGCCGGGGGACGGGGGGCGCGTCACTATGGCTACACCTTC
V: TRBV5-1; J: TRBJ2-5; size: .; D: .; CDR3: CASSLGSSPRETQYF; DNA: TGCGCCAGCAGCTTGGGGAGTTCACCCCGGGAGACCCAGTACTTC
V: TRBV18; J: TRBJ1-2; size: .; D: .; CDR3: CASSPEGRGAIYGYTF; DNA: TGTGCCAGCTCACCAGAAGGGCGCGGGGCTATTTATGGCTACACCTTC
V: TRBV28; J: TRBJ2-1; size: .; D: TRBD2; CDR3: CASRWGGRNYNEQFF; DNA: TGTGCCAGCAGGTGGGGCGGGAGAAACTACAATGAGCAGTTCTTC
V: TRBV19; J: TRBJ2-3; size: .; D: .; CDR3: CASSRPSTDTQYF; DNA: TGTGCCAGTAGTCGGCCTAGCACAGATACGCAGTATTTT